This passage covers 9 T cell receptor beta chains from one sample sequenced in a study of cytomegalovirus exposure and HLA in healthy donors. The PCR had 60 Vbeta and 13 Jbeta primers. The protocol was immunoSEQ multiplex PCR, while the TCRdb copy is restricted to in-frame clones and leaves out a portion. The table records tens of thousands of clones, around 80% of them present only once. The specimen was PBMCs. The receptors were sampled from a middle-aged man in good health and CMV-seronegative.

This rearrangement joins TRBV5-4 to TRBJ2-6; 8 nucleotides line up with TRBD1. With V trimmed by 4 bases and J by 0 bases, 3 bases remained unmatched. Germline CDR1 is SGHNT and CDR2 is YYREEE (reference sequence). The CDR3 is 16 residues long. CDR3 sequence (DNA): TGTGCCAGCAGCGGGACAGGCGTCTCTGGGGCCAACGTCCTGACTTTC. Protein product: CASSGTGVSGANVLTF. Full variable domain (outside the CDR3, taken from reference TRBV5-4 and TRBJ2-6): ETGVTQSPTHLIKTRGQQVTLRCSSQSGHNTVSWYQQALGQGPQFIFQYYREEENGRGNFPPRFSGLQFPNYSSELNVNALELDDSALYLCASSGTGVSGANVLTFGAGSRLTVL.

CDR3 sequence (DNA): TGTGCCAGCAGCCTGGGGGCACCAGGGACCCAGTACTTC. Encoded protein: CASSLGAPGTQYF. The chain is built from TRBV6-6 and TRBJ2-5; maybe TRBD1 (6 bases). The germline V gene has CDR1 MNHNY and CDR2 SVGAGI (reference sequence). Trimming pared 6 bases from V and 7 bases from J, leaving 15 bases between. CDR3 length equals 13 residues.

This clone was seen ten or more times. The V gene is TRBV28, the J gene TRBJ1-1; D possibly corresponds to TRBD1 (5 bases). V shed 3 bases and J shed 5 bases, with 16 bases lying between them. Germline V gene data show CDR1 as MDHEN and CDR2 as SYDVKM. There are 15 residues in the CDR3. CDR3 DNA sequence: TGTGCCAGCAGTTTGGGGGGGGGTTCCAGAACTGAAGCTTTCTTT. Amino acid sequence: CASSLGGGSRTEAFF.

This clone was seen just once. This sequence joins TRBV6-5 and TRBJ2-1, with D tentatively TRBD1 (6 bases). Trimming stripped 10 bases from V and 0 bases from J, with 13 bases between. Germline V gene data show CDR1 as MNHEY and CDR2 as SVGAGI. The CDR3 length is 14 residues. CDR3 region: CATNRASSYNEQFF. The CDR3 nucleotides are TGTGCCACCAACAGGGCCAGCTCCTACAATGAGCAGTTCTTC.

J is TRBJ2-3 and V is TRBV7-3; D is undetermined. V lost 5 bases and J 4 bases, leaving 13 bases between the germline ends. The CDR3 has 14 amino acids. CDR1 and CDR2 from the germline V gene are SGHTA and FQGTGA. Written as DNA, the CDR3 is TGTGCCAGCAGCCTGGGCTACCCCGCAGATACGCAGTATTTT. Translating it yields CASSLGYPADTQYF.

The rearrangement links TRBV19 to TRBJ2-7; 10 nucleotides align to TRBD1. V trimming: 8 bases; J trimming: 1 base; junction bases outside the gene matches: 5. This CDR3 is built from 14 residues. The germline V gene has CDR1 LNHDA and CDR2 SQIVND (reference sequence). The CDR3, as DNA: TGTGCCAGTTCCCTGGGACAGGGGTCCTACGAGCAGTACTTC. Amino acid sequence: CASSLGQGSYEQYF.

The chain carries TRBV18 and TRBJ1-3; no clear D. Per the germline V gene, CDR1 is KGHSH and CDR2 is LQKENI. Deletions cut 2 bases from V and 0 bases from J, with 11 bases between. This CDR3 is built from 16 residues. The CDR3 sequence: CASSPNPLSSGNTIYF. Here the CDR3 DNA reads TGTGCCAGCTCACCAAACCCCCTTAGCTCTGGAAACACCATATATTTT.

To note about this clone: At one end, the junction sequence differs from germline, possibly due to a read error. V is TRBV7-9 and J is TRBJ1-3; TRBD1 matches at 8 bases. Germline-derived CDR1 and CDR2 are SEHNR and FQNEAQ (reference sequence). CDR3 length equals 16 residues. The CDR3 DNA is TGTTCCAGCAGCTCATCATGGACAGGGCTTGGAAACACCATATATTTT. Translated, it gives CSSSSSWTGLGNTIYF.

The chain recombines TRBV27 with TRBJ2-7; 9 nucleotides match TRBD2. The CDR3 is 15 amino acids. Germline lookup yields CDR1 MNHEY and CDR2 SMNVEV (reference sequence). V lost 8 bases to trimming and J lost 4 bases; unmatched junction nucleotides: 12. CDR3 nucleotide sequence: TGTGCCAGCGCTGAGCCAGCGGGGGGTCAGTACGAGCAGTACTTC. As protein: CASAEPAGGQYEQYF.